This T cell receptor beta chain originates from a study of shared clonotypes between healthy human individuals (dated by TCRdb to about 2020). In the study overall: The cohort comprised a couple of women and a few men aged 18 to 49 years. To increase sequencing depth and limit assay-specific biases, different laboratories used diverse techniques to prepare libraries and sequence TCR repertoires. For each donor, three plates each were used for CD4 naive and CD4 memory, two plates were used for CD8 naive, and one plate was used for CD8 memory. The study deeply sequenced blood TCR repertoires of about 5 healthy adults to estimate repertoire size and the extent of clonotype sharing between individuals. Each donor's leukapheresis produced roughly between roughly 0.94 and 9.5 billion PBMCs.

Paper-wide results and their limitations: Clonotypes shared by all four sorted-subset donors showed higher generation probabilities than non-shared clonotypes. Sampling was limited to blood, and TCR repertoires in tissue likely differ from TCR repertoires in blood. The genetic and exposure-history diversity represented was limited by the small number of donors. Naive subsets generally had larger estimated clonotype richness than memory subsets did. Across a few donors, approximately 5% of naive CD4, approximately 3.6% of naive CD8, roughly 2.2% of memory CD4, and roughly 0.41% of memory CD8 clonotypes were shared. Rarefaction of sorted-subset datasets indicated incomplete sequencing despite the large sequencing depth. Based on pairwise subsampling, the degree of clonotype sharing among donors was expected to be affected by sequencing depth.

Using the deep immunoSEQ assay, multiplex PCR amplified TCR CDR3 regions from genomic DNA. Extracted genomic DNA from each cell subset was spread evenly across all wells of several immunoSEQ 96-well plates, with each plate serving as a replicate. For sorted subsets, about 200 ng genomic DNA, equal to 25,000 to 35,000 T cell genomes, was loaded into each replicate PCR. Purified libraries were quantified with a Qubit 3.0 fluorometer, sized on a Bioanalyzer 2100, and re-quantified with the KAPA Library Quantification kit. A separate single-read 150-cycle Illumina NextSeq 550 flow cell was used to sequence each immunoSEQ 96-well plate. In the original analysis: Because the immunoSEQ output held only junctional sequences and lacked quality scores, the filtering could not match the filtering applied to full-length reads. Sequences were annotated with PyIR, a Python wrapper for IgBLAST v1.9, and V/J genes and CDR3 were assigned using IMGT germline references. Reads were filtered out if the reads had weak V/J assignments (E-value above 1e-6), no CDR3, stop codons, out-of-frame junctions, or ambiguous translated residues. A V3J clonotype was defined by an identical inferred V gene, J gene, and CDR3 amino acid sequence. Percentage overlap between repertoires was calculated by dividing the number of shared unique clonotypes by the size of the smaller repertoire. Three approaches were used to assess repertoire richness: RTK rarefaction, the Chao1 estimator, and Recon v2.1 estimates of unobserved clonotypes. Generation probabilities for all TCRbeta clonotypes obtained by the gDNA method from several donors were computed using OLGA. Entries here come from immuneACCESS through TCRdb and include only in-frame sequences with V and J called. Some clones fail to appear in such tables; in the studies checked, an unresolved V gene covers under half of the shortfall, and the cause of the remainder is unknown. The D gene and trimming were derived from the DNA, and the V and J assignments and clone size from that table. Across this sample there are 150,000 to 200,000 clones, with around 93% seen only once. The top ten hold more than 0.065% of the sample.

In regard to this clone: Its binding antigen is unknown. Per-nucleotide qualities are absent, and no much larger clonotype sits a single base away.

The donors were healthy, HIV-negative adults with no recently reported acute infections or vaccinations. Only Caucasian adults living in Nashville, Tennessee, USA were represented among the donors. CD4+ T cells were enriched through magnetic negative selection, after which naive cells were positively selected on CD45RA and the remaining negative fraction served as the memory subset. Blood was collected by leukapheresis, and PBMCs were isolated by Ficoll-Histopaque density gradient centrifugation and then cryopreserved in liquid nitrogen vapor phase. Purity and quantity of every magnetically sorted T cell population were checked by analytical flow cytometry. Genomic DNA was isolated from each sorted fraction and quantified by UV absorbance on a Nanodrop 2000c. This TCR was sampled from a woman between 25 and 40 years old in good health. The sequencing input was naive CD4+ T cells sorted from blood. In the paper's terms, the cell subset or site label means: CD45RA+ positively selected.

The DNA reads as follows: TGTGCCAGCAGCTTAGCCAACAGGACAGGGGTTAGCAATCAGCCCCAGCATTTT. Its protein is CASSLANRTGVSNQPQHF. The chain is encoded by TRBV11-3 joined to TRBJ1-5, with 9 bases in between that match TRBD1. The CDR3, from cysteine to phenylalanine, totals 18 residues. The kept DNA is CDR3 alone, 54 bases in frame from the first base. CDR1 SGHNT and CDR2 YENEEA are derived from the germline V gene. At the junction V is shortened by 1 base and J by 0 bases; bases outside the gene matches: 7.